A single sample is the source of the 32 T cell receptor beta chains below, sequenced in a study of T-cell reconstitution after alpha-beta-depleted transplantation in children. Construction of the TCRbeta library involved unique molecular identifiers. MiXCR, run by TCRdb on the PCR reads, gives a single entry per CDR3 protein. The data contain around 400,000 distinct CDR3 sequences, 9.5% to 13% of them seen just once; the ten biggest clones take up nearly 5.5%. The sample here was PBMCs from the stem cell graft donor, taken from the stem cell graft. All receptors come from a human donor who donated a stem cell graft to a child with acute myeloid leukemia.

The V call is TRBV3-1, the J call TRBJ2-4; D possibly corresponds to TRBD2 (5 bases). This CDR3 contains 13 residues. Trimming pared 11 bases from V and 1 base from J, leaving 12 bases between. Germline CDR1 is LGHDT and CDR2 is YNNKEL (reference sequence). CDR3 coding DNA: TGTGCCGGCTCCTCGGGGGCCAAAAACATTCAGTACTTC. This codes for CAGSSGAKNIQYF.

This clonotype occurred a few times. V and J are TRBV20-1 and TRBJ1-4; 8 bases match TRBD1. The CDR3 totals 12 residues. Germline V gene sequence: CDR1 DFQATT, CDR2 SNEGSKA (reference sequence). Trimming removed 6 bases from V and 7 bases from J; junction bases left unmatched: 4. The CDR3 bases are TGCAGTGCAGAAGGGACAGGTGAAAAACTGTTTTTT. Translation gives CSAEGTGEKLFF.

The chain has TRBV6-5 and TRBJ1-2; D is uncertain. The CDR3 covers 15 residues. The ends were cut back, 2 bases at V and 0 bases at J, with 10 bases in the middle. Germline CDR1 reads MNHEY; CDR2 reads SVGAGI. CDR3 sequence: CASSYGTHANYGYTF. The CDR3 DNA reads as TGTGCCAGCAGTTACGGCACCCACGCTAACTATGGCTACACCTTC.

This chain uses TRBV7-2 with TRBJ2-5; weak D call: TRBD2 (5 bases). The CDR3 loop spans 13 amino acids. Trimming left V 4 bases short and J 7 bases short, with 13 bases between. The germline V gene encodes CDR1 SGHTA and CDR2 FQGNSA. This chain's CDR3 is CASSSTDSGTQYF. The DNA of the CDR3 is TGTGCCAGCAGCTCGACGGACTCAGGGACCCAGTACTTC.

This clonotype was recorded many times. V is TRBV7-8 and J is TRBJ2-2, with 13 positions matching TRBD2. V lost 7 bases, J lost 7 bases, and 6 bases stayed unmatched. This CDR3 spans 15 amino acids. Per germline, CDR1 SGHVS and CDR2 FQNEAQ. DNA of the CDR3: TGTGCCAGCACCAGACTAGCGGGGGGTCTCGGGGAGCTGTTTTTT. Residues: CASTRLAGGLGELFF. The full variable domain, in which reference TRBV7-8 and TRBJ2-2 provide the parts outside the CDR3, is GAGVSQSPRYKVAKRGQDVALRCDPISGHVSLFWYQQALGQGPEFLTYFQNEAQLDKSGLPSDRFFAERPEGSVSTLKIQRTQQEDSAVYLCASTRLAGGLGELFFGEGSRLTVL.

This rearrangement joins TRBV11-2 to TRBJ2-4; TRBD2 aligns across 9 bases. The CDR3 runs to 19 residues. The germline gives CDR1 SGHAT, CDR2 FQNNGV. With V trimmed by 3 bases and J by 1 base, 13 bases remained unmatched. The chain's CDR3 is CASSFPGSGGNWAKNIQYF. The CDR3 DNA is TGTGCCAGCAGCTTTCCCGGGAGCGGGGGGAATTGGGCCAAAAACATTCAGTACTTC.

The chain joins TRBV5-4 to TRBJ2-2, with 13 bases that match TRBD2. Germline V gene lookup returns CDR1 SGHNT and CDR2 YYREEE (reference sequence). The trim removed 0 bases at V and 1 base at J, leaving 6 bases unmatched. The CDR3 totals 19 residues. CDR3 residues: CASSLELAGGPGNTGELFF. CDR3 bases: TGTGCCAGCAGCTTGGAACTAGCGGGGGGGCCGGGGAACACCGGGGAGCTGTTTTTT.

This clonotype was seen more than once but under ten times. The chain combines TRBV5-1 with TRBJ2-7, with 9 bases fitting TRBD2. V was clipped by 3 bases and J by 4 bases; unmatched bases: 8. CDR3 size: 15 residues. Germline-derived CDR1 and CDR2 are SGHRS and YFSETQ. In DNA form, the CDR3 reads TGCGCCAGCAGCTCAACCGGGACTAGCTTGTACGAGCAGTACTTC. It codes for CASSSTGTSLYEQYF.

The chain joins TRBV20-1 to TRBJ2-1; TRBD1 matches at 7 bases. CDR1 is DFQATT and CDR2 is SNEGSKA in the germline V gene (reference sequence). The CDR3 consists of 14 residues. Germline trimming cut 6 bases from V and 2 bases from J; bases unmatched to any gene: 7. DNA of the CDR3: TGCAGTGCAGCAGGACAGGAAGCCTACAATGAGCAGTTCTTC. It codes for CSAAGQEAYNEQFF.

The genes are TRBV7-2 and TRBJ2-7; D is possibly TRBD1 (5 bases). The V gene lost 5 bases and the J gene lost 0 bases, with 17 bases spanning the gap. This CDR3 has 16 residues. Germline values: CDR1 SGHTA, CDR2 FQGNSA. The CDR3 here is CASSPEAGKSSYEQYF. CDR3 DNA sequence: TGTGCCAGCAGCCCCGAAGCAGGGAAGAGCTCCTACGAGCAGTACTTC.

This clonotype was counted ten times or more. The DNA for the CDR3 is TGTGCCAGCAGTGCGGGACAGGGGAGATACGAGCAGTACGTC. It codes for CASSAGQGRYEQYV. This chain joins TRBV6-1 and TRBJ2-7; 10 bases agree with TRBD1. Germline loops: CDR1 MNHNS, CDR2 SASEGT. The CDR3 contains 14 residues. J gave up 4 bases and V 4 bases, and 4 bases lay outside the gene matches.

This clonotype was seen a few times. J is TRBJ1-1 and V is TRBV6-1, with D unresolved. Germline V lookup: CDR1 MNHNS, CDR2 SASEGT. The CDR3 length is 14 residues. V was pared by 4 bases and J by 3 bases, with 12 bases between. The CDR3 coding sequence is TGTGCCAGCAGTGTTTTATTGGGTGACACTGAAGCTTTCTTT. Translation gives CASSVLLGDTEAFF.

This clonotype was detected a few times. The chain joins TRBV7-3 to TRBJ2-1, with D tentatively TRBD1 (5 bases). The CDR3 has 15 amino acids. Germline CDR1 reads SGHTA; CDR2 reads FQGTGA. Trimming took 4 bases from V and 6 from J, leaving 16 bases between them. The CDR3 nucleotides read TGTGCCAGCAGCTCCGCGAGACAGAAAGGCAATGAGCAGTTCTTC. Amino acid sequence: CASSSARQKGNEQFF. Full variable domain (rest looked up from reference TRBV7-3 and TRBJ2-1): GAGVSQTPSNKVTEKGKYVELRCDPISGHTALYWYRQSLGQGPEFLIYFQGTGAADDSGLPNDRFFAVRPEGSVSTLKIQRTERGDSAVYLCASSSARQKGNEQFFGPGTRLTVL.

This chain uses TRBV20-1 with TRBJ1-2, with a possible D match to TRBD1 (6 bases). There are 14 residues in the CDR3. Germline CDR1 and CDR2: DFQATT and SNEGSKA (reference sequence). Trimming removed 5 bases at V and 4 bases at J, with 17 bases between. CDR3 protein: CSAPRPDSPYGYTF. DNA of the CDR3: TGCAGTGCTCCCCGCCCGGACAGCCCCTATGGCTACACCTTC.

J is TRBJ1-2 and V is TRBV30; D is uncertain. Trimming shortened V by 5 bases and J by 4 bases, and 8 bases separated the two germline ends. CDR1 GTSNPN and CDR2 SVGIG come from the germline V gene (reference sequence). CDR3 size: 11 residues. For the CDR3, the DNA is TGTGCCTGGGAGGACGTCTATGGCTACACCTTC. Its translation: CAWEDVYGYTF.

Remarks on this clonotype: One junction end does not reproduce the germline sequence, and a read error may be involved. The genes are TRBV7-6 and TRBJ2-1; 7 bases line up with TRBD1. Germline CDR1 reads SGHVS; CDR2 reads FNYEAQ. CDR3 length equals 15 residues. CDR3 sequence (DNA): TGTGCCAGCAGCCTCACAGGGGCCCTCTACAATGGGCAGTTCTTC. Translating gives CASSLTGALYNGQFF.

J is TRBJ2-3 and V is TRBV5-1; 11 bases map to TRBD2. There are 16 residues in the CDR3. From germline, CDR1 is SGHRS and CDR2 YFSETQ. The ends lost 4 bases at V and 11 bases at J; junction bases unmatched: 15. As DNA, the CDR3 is TGCGCCAGCAGCCCGTCGTCGGGACTAGCGGAAAGGAGGCAGTATTTT. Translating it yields CASSPSSGLAERRQYF.

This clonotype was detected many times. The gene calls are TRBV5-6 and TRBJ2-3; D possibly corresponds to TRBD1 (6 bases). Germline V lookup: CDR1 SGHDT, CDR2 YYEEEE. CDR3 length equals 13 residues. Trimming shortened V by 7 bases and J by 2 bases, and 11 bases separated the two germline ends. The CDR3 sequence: CASLQGSTDTQYF. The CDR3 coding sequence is TGTGCCAGCTTGCAGGGGTCCACAGATACGCAGTATTTT.

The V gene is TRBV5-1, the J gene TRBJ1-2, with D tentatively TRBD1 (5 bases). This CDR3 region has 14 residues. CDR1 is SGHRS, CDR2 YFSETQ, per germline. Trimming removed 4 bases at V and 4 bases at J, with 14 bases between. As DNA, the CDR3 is TGCGCCAGCAGCCCCGGGACGGACCTCTATGGCTACACCTTC. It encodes CASSPGTDLYGYTF.

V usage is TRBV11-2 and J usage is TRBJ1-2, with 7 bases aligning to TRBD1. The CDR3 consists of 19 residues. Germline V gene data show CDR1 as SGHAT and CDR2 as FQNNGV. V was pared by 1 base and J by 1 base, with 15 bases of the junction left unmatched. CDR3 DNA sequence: TGTGCCAGCAGCTTAGTTGCCGGGACAGAGCGGTTTCTTAACTATGGCTACACCTTC. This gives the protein CASSLVAGTERFLNYGYTF.

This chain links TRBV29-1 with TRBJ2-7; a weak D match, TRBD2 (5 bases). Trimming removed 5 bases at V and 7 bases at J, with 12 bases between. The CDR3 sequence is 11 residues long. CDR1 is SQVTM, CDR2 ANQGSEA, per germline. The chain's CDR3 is CSVLTGNEQYF. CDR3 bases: TGCAGCGTTCTCACCGGGAATGAGCAGTACTTC.

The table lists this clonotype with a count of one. Written as DNA, the CDR3 is TGTGCCACCAGTGACGCCCGACTAGCGTCAGGCACAGATACGCAGTATTTT. Translated, it gives CATSDARLASGTDTQYF. The chain couples TRBV24-1 to TRBJ2-3; 8 positions agree with TRBD2. This CDR3 contains 17 residues. Trimming cost V 4 bases and J 1 base; bases outside gene matches: 9. CDR1 is KGHDR and CDR2 is SFDVKD in the germline V gene.

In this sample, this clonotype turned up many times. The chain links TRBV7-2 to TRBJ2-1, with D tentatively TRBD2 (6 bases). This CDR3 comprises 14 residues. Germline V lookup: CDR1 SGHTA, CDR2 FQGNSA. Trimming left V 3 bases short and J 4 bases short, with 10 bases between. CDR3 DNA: TGTGCCAGCAGCTTCGGGAGAGGTTACAATGAGCAGTTCTTC. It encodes CASSFGRGYNEQFF.

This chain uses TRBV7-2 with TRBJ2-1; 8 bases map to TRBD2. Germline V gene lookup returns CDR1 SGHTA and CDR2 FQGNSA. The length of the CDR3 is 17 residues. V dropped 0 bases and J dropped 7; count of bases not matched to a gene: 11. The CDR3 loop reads CASSLALAGGRLNEQFF. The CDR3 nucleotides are TGTGCCAGCAGCTTAGCGCTGGCGGGAGGCCGTTTGAATGAGCAGTTCTTC.

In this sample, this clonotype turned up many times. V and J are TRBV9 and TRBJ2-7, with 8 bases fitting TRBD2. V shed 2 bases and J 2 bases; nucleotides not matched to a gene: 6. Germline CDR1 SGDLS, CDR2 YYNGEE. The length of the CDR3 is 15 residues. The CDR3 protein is CASSVQAGATYEQYF. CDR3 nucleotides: TGTGCCAGCAGCGTCCAAGCGGGAGCGACCTACGAGCAGTACTTC.

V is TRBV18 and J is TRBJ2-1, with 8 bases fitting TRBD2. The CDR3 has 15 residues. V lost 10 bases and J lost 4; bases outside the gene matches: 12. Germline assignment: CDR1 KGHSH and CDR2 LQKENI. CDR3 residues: CATYRSGSKYNEQFF. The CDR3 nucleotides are TGTGCCACCTACAGGAGCGGGAGTAAGTACAATGAGCAGTTCTTC.

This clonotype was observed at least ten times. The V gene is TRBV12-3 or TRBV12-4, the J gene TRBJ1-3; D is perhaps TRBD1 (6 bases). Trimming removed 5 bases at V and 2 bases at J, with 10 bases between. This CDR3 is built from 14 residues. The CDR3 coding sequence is TGTGCCAGCAGTAACGACAGGACTGGAAACACCATATATTTT. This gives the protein CASSNDRTGNTIYF.

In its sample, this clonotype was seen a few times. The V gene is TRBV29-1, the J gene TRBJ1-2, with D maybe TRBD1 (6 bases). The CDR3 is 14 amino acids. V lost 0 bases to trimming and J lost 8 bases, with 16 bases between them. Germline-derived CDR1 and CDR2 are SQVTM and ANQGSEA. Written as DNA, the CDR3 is TGCAGCGTTGAAGATCGAGGGCAGGGGCGAGGCTACACCTTC. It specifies CSVEDRGQGRGYTF.

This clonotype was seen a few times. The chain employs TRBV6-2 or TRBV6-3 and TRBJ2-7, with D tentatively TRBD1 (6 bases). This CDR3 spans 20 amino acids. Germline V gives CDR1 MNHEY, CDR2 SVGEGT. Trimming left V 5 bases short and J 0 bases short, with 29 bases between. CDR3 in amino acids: CASSPAREPSVQGSSYEQYF. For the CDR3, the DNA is TGTGCCAGCAGTCCCGCACGTGAGCCAAGTGTCCAGGGGAGCTCCTACGAGCAGTACTTC.

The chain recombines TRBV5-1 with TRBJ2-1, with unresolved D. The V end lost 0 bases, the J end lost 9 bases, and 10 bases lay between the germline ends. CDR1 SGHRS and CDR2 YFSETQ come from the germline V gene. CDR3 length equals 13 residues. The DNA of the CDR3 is TGCGCCAGCAGCTTGGTTGCGTTCAGTGAGCAGTTCTTC. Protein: CASSLVAFSEQFF.

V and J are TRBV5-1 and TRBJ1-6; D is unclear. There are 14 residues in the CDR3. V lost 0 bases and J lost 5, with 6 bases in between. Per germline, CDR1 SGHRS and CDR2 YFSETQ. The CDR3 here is CASSLDTNNSPLHF. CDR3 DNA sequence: TGCGCCAGCAGCTTGGACACGAATAATTCACCCCTCCACTTT.

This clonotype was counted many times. The CDR3 is CASSLLGPDTQYF. CDR3 bases: TGTGCCAGCAGCTTATTGGGTCCAGATACGCAGTATTTT. The V call is TRBV7-2, the J call TRBJ2-3; the D is unclear. The CDR3 consists of 13 residues. Trimming removed 2 bases at V and 4 bases at J, with 7 bases between. Looked up from germline, CDR1 is SGHTA and CDR2 is FQGNSA.